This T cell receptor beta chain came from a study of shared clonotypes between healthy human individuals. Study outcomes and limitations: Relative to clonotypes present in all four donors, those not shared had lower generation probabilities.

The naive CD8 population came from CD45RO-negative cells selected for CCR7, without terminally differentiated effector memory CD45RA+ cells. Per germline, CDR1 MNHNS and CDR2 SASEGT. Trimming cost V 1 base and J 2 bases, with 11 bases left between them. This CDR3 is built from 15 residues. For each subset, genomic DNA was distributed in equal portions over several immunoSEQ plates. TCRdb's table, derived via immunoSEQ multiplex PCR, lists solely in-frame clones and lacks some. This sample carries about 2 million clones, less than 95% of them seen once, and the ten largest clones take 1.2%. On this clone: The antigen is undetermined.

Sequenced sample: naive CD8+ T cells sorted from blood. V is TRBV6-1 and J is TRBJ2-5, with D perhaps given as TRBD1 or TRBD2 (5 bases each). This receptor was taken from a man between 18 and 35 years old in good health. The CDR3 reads CASSEEEGYQETQYF. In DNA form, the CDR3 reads TGTGCCAGCAGTGAAGAAGAGGGGTATCAAGAGACCCAGTACTTC.